This T cell receptor beta chain was captured by sequencing in a study of cytomegalovirus exposure and HLA in healthy donors. 60 Vbeta and 13 Jbeta primers were used in PCR. Sequencing used immunoSEQ multiplex PCR; TCRdb keeps in-frame clones, though not all of them. The sample carries roughly 100,000 clones, around 10% recorded once. The sequenced material came from PBMCs. The receptor was isolated from a man aged 45-65 years in good health and CMV-seropositive.

For the CDR3, the DNA is TGTGCCAGCAGTGAGCGGGAGACAGATACGCAGTATTTT. Residues: CASSERETDTQYF. The chain has TRBV6-4 and TRBJ2-3; 7 positions match TRBD2. CDR3 length: 13 residues. After removal of 3 bases from V and 3 bases from J, the junction contained 0 bases not matched to a gene. Germline CDR1 reads MRHNA; CDR2 reads SNTAGT.